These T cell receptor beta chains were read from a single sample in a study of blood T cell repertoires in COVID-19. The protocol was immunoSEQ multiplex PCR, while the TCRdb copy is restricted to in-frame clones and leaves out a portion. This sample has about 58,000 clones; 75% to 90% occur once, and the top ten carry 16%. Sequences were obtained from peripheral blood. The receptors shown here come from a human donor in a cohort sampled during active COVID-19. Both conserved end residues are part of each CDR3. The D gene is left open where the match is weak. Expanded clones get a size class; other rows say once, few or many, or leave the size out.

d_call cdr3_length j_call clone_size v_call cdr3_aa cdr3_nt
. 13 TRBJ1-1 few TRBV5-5 CASSLYGQREAFF TGTGCCAGCAGCTTGTATGGTCAGCGAGAAGCTTTCTTT
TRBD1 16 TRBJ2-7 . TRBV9 CASSSQGDRRSYEQYF TGTGCCAGCAGCTCTCAGGGGGACAGGCGCTCCTACGAGCAGTACTTC
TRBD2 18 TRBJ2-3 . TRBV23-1 CASSRTPGLAARTDTQYF TGCGCCAGCAGCAGGACGCCGGGACTAGCGGCTCGCACAGATACGCAGTATTTT
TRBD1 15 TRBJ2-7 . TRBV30 CAWSGHRDSSYEQYF TGTGCCTGGAGTGGGCACCGGGACAGCTCCTACGAGCAGTACTTC
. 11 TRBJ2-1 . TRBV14 CASSQESVQFF TGTGCCAGCAGCCAAGAGAGCGTGCAGTTCTTC
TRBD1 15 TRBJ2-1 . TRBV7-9 CASSSRGTSYNEQFF TGTGCCAGCAGCTCCAGGGGGACCTCCTACAATGAGCAGTTCTTC
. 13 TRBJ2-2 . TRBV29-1 CSARTANTGELFF TGCAGCGCTCGGACAGCAAACACCGGGGAGCTGTTTTTT
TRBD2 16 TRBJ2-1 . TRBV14 CASSQVGGLARNEQFF TGTGCCAGCAGCCAAGTAGGAGGACTAGCCCGCAATGAGCAGTTCTTC
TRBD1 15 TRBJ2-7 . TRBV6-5 CASSRDRKFPPEQYF TGTGCCAGCAGTCGGGACAGGAAGTTTCCCCCGGAGCAGTACTTC
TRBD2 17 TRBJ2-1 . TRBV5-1 CASSLAGLADRGGEQFF TGCGCCAGCAGCTTGGCGGGACTAGCGGATAGGGGTGGTGAGCAGTTCTTC
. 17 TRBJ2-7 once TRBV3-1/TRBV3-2 CASSQPTWQGKMGEQYF TGTGCCAGCAGCCAACCCACGTGGCAGGGAAAGATGGGCGAGCAGTACTTC
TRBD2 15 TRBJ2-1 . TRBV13 CASSLPVRGNNEQFF TGTGCCAGCAGCTTGCCCGTGCGGGGGAACAATGAGCAGTTCTTC
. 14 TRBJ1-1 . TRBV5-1 CASSLLGMNTEAFF TGCGCCAGCAGCTTGCTCGGTATGAACACTGAAGCTTTCTTT
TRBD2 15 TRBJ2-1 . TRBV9 CASSPEGLATNEQFF TGTGCCAGCAGCCCCGAGGGACTAGCGACGAATGAGCAGTTCTTC
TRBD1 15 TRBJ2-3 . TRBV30 CAWSGLQGATDTQYF TGTGCCTGGAGTGGACTACAGGGGGCGACAGATACGCAGTATTTT
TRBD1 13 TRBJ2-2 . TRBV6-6 CASSLQGPRELFF TGTGCCAGCAGTTTACAGGGGCCCAGGGAGCTGTTTTTT
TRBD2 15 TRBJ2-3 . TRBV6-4 CASSPSGGGTDTQYF TGTGCCAGCAGTCCCAGCGGGGGGGGCACAGATACGCAGTATTTT
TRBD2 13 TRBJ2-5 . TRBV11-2 CASGGVAGETQYF TGTGCCAGCGGCGGGGTAGCGGGAGAGACCCAGTACTTC
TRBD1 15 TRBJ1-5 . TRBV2 CASGIDRGGNQPQHF TGTGCCAGCGGGATTGACAGGGGTGGCAATCAGCCCCAGCATTTT
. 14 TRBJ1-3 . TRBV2 CASSEQGPGNTIYF TGTGCCAGCAGCGAACAGGGTCCTGGAAACACCATATATTTT
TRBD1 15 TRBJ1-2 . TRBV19 CASSKAGQGAKGYTF TGTGCCAGTAGCAAGGCGGGACAGGGGGCAAAGGGCTACACCTTC
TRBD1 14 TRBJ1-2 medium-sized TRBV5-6 CASSIWTGDYGYTF TGTGCCAGCAGCATATGGACAGGGGACTATGGCTACACCTTC
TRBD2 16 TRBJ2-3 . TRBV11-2 CASSPRRGLGTDTQYF TGTGCCAGCAGCCCAAGGCGGGGGTTAGGCACAGATACGCAGTATTTT
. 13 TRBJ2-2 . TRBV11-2 CASSLSEGGELFF TGTGCCAGCAGCTTATCCGAGGGTGGGGAGCTGTTTTTT
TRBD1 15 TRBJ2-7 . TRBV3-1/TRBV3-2 CASSRGHRGAGEQYF TGTGCCAGCAGCCGGGGGCACAGGGGGGCGGGTGAGCAGTACTTC
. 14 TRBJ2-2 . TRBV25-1 CASSGTAPGGELFF TGTGCCAGCAGTGGGACAGCACCCGGCGGGGAGCTGTTTTTT
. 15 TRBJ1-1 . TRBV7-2 CASSPEGNYNTEAFF TGTGCCAGCAGCCCCGAAGGAAACTATAACACTGAAGCTTTCTTT
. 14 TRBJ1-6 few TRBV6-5 CASSNGGPRRPLHF TGTGCCAGCAGTAACGGCGGGCCCCGTCGTCCCCTCCACTTT
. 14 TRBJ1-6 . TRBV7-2 CASSFGSSKSPLHF TGTGCCAGCAGCTTCGGCAGTAGCAAATCACCCCTCCACTTT
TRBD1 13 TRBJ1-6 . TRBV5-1 CASTRQGNSPLHF TGCGCCAGCACAAGACAGGGGAATTCACCCCTCCACTTT
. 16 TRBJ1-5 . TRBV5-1 CASSLYGVGGNQPQHF TGCGCCAGCAGCCTGTACGGGGTTGGGGGCAATCAGCCCCAGCATTTT
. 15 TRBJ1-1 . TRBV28 CASSNSEGKMNEAFF TGTGCCAGCAGTAACTCGGAGGGGAAGATGAATGAAGCTTTCTTT
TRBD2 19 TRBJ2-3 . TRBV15 CATSRAYIIAGGSTDTQYF TGTGCCACCAGCAGAGCCTATATAATAGCGGGAGGGAGCACAGATACGCAGTATTTT
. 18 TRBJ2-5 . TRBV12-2 CASRLERRNGRREETQYF TGTGCAAGTCGCCTCGAAAGGAGAAACGGGAGGAGGGAAGAGACCCAGTACTTC
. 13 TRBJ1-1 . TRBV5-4 CASRADLNTEAFF TGTGCCAGCAGGGCAGATTTGAACACTGAAGCTTTCTTT
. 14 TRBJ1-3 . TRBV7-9 CASSLVGGENTIYF TGTGCCAGCAGCTTAGTAGGGGGTGAGAACACCATATATTTT
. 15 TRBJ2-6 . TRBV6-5 CASLPQKSGANVLTF TGTGCCAGCCTCCCCCAAAAGAGCGGGGCCAACGTCCTGACTTTC
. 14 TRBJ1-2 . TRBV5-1 CASSLSGSDYGYTF TGCGCCAGCAGCTTGAGCGGTAGTGACTATGGCTACACCTTC
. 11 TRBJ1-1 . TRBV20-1 CSAPSGTEAFF TGCAGTGCCCCTTCCGGGACTGAAGCTTTCTTT
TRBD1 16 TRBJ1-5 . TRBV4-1 CASSFTGGYSNQPQHF TGCGCCAGCAGCTTCACAGGGGGTTATAGCAATCAGCCCCAGCATTTT
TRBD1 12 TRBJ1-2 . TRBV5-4 CASSRQGDSYTF TGTGCCAGCAGCCGACAGGGGGATAGCTACACCTTC
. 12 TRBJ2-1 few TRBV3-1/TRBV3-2 CASKRGNYEQFF TGTGCCAGCAAACGAGGGAACTATGAGCAGTTCTTC
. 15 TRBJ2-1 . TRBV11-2 CASSLGGGAYNEQFF TGTGCCAGCAGCTTAGGAGGGGGGGCTTACAATGAGCAGTTCTTC
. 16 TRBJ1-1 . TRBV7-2 CASSLTAPEGYAEAFF TGTGCCAGCAGCTTGACAGCTCCGGAGGGTTATGCTGAAGCTTTCTTT
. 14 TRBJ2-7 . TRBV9 CASSVEGYNSEQYF TGTGCCAGCAGCGTAGAGGGGTACAACTCCGAGCAGTACTTC
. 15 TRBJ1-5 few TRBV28 CASLQGSVGNQPQHF TGTGCCAGCCTACAGGGAAGTGTGGGCAATCAGCCCCAGCATTTT
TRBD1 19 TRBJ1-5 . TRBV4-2 CASSQVVSGTGGGNQPQHF TGTGCCAGCAGCCAAGTTGTTTCCGGGACAGGGGGGGGCAATCAGCCCCAGCATTTT
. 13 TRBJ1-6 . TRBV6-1 CASSDQQNSPLHF TGTGCCAGTAGTGACCAACAGAATTCACCCCTCCACTTT
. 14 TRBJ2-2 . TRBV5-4 CASSFDSLTGELFF TGTGCCAGCAGCTTTGACTCGCTCACCGGGGAGCTGTTTTTT
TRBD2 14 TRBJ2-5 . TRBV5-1 CASSFSGGRETQYF TGCGCCAGCAGCTTTAGCGGGGGGAGAGAGACCCAGTACTTC
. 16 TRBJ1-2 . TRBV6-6 CASSYRFMDAASGYTF TGTGCCAGCAGTTACCGGTTTATGGATGCGGCCAGTGGCTACACCTTC
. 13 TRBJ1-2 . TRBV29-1 CSVSRGRGSGYTF TGCAGCGTATCCCGGGGCAGGGGCAGTGGCTACACCTTC
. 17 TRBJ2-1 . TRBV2 CASSEARERVSYNEQFF TGTGCCAGCAGTGAAGCGAGGGAGAGGGTTTCCTACAATGAGCAGTTCTTC
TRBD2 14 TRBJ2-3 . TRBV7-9 CASSLERERDTQYF TGTGCCAGCAGCTTAGAGCGGGAGCGGGATACGCAGTATTTT
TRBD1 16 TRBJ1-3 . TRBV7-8 CASSARGLVSGNTIYF TGTGCCAGCAGCGCTAGGGGGCTTGTCTCTGGAAACACCATATATTTT
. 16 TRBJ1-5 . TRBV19 CASTQRRGASNQPQHF TGTGCCAGTACCCAAAGACGTGGGGCGAGCAATCAGCCCCAGCATTTT
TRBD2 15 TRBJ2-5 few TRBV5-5 CASSSRLAGGETQYF TGTGCCAGCAGCTCCCGACTAGCGGGGGGGGAGACCCAGTACTTC
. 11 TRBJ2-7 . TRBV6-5 CAHLGRGEQYF TGTGCCCACCTGGGTAGGGGCGAGCAGTACTTC
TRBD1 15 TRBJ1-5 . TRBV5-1 CASSLGTGNNQPQHF TGCGCCAGCAGCTTGGGGACAGGGAACAATCAGCCCCAGCATTTT